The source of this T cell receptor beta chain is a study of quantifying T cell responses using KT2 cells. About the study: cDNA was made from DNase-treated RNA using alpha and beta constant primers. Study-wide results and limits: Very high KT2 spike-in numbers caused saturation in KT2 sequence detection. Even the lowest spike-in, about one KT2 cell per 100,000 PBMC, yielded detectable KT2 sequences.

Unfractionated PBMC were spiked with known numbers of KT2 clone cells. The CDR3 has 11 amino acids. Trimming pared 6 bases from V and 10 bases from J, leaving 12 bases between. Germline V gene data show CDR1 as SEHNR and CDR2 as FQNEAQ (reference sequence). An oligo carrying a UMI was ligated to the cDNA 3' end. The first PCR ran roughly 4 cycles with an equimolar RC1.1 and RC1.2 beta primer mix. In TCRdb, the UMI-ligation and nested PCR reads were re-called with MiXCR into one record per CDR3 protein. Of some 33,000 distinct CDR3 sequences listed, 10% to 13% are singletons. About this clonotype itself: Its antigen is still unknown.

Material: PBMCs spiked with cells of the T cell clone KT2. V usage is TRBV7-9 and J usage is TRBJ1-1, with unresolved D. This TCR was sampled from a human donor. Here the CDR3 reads CASSFGGIAFF. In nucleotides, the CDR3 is TGTGCCAGCAGTTTCGGTGGCATAGCTTTCTTT.